This T cell receptor beta chain was sequenced for a study of blood T cell repertoires in COVID-19. Background on the study: Acute and convalescent COVID-19 samples came from the United States, Italy and Spain. Sample material is recorded as cDNA or gDNA derived from T cells, B-cell-depleted T cells, or PBMCs.

Deletions cut 9 bases from V and 7 bases from J, with 13 bases between. The CDR3 totals 11 residues. CDR1 is ENHRY and CDR2 is SYGVKD in the germline V gene. Clones were read by immunoSEQ multiplex PCR, and TCRdb kept only the in-frame ones, dropping some. The sample lists around 280,000 clones, approximately 86% occurring once. The sequence was obtained from a woman between 25 and 40 years old who had recovered from COVID-19. The rearrangement uses TRBV10-3 and TRBJ2-7; D might be TRBD1 (5 bases). The sample was peripheral blood. In DNA, the CDR3 is TGTGCCATGGGCTCGACAGATGAGCAGTACTTC. Its protein product is CAMGSTDEQYF.